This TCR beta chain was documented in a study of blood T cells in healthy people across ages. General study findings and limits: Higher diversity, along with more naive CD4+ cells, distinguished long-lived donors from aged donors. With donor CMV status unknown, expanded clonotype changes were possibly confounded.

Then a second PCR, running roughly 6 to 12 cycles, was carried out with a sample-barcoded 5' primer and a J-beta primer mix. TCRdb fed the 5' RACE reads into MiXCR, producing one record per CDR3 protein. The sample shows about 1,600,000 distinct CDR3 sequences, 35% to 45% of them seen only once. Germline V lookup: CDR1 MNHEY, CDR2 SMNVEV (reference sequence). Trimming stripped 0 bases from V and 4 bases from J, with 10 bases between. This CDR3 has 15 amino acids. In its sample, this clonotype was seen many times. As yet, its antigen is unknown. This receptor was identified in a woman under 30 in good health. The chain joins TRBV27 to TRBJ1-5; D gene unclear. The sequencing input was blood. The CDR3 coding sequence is TGTGCCAGCAGTTTATCGGGGTTCGGGAATCAGCCCCAGCATTTT. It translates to CASSLSGFGNQPQHF.